Presented here are 28 T cell receptor beta chains from one specimen sequenced in a study of blood T cells in healthy people across ages. Through a sample-barcoded 5' primer and a J-beta primer mix, a second PCR was run for roughly 7 to 11 cycles. TCRdb itself ran the 5' RACE reads through MiXCR, one entry per CDR3 protein. Of around 1,600,000 distinct CDR3 sequences detected, 35% to 45% appear once; the ten largest clones hold around 4%. Sequencing was carried out using blood. Source of these receptors: a woman under 30 in good health.

The V gene is TRBV7-2, the J gene TRBJ1-1; D not certain. The CDR3 has 13 residues. Germline V gene data show CDR1 as SGHTA and CDR2 as FQGNSA. The V end lost 6 bases, the J end lost 9 bases, and 17 bases lay between the germline ends. CDR3 coding DNA: TGTGCCAGCAGACCTACTAGCCCAGGCAAAGCTTTCTTT. Translated: CASRPTSPGKAFF.

The gene calls are TRBV6-5 and TRBJ1-2; unclear D gene. The germline gives CDR1 MNHEY, CDR2 SVGAGI. Trimming removed 2 bases at V and 6 bases at J, with 13 bases between. The CDR3 is made up of 14 amino acids. CDR3 region: CASSYAPTRHGYTF. The CDR3 DNA follows: TGTGCCAGCAGTTACGCCCCGACACGTCATGGCTACACCTTC.

Details on this clonotype: Germline is not matched at one junction end, which may reflect a read error. V and J are TRBV7-2 and TRBJ1-6, with no clear D. In germline, CDR1 is SGHTA, CDR2 FQGNSA. This CDR3 is 12 amino acids long. As DNA, the CDR3 is TGCGCCAGCAGCCCGGTTAATTCACCCCTCCACTTT. Its translation is CASSPVNSPLHF.

This clonotype was found a few times. The rearrangement uses TRBV6-6 and TRBJ2-1; D is possibly TRBD1 (5 bases). With 2 bases removed from V and 4 bases from J, the gap between germline ends came to 12 bases. This CDR3 contains 15 residues. Germline V gives CDR1 MNHNY, CDR2 SVGAGI (reference sequence). The CDR3 is CASSYGALDYNEQFF. In DNA form, the CDR3 reads TGTGCCAGCAGTTACGGGGCGCTCGATTACAATGAGCAGTTCTTC.

A few counts support this clonotype. The rearrangement links TRBV5-1 to TRBJ1-1, with D possibly being TRBD1 (6 bases). Germline V gene sequence: CDR1 SGHRS, CDR2 YFSETQ. This CDR3 contains 14 residues. V gave up 4 bases and J gave up 5 bases, with 15 bases separating them. CDR3 residues: CASSPRQARTEAFF. CDR3 sequence (DNA): TGCGCCAGCAGCCCCAGACAGGCGAGGACTGAAGCTTTCTTT.

The chain combines TRBV30 with TRBJ2-5; D might be TRBD2 (5 bases). From germline, CDR1 is GTSNPN and CDR2 SVGIG (reference sequence). V lost 0 bases to trimming and J lost 2 bases, with 10 bases between them. This CDR3 spans 14 amino acids. CDR3 in DNA: TGTGCCTGGAGTGTATTAGCGCCTCAAGAGACCCAGTACTTC. It is translated as CAWSVLAPQETQYF.

The rearrangement joins TRBV4-3 to TRBJ2-3, with 10 bases matching TRBD2. The germline V gene encodes CDR1 LGHNA and CDR2 YSLEER. The trim removed 0 bases at V and 8 bases at J, leaving 8 bases unmatched. CDR3 length equals 16 residues. The CDR3 is CASSQDGLAGAATQYF. In nucleotides, the CDR3 is TGCGCCAGCAGCCAAGATGGGCTAGCGGGGGCTGCTACGCAGTATTTT.

The chain is built from TRBV25-1 and TRBJ2-3; the D is unclear. Germline assignment: CDR1 MGHDK and CDR2 SYGVNS. V lost 8 bases and J 2 bases, leaving 14 bases between the germline ends. The CDR3 extends over 14 amino acids. The DNA for the CDR3 is TGTGCCAGCCACGCTTCTACCATCACAGATACGCAGTATTTT. Residues: CASHASTITDTQYF.

This clonotype was observed a few times. CDR3 residues: CASSLAAGETYEQYF. Written as DNA, the CDR3 is TGCGCCAGCAGCTTGGCCGCGGGAGAAACCTACGAGCAGTACTTC. The gene calls are TRBV5-1 and TRBJ2-7, with TRBD2 identical over 7 bases. V was pared by 0 bases and J by 2 bases, with 5 bases of the junction left unmatched. The CDR3 totals 15 residues. Germline CDR1 is SGHRS and CDR2 is YFSETQ. The full variable domain, rest sourced from reference TRBV5-1 and TRBJ2-7, is KAGVTQTPRYLIKTRGQQVTLSCSPISGHRSVSWYQQTPGQGLQFLFEYFSETQRNKGNFPGRFSGRQFSNSRSEMNVSTLELGDSALYLCASSLAAGETYEQYFGPGTRLTVT.

On this clonotype: An end of the junction does not agree with germline; a read error may underlie this. The chain combines TRBV7-9 with TRBJ1-1; D ambiguous. Germline CDR1 reads SEHNR; CDR2 reads FQNEAQ (reference sequence). The CDR3 sequence is 10 residues long. Here the CDR3 DNA reads TGTTCCAGCAGCGTCACTGAAGCTTTCTTT. Encoded protein: CSSSVTEAFF.

J is TRBJ2-3 and V is TRBV7-2; D possibly corresponds to TRBD1 (6 bases). The CDR3 is made up of 17 amino acids. Germline CDR1 and CDR2: SGHTA and FQGNSA. V was trimmed by 2 bases and J by 3 bases, leaving 18 bases between them. The CDR3 sequence is CASSLMDSVRGTDTQYF. Written as DNA, the CDR3 is TGTGCCAGCAGCTTAATGGATTCAGTGAGGGGGACAGATACGCAGTATTTT.

The J gene is TRBJ1-1, the V gene TRBV6-6; the D is unclear. Germline assignment: CDR1 MNHNY and CDR2 SVGAGI (reference sequence). Trimming took 6 bases from V and 5 from J, leaving 19 bases between them. There are 15 residues in the CDR3. The CDR3 protein is CASRDPNGVWTEAFF. The CDR3 DNA is TGTGCCAGCAGGGATCCAAACGGGGTTTGGACTGAAGCTTTCTTT.

This clonotype was seen more than once but under ten times. The rearrangement links TRBV29-1 to TRBJ1-2, with D possibly matching TRBD1 (6 bases). CDR3 length: 12 amino acids. Germline V CDR1 and CDR2: SQVTM, ANQGSEA. CDR3 nucleotide sequence: TGCAGTGTACGGGACAATAACTATGGCTACACCTTC. Translated, it gives CSVRDNNYGYTF.

The chain links TRBV20-1 to TRBJ1-2, with D tentatively TRBD1 (5 bases). The CDR3 length is 14 residues. The germline CDR1 and CDR2 sequences are DFQATT and SNEGSKA (reference sequence). The V gene lost 6 bases and the J gene lost 0 bases, with 14 bases spanning the gap. The CDR3 here is CSAPKTETNYGYTF. The CDR3 nucleotides read TGCAGTGCACCAAAGACAGAGACTAACTATGGCTACACCTTC.

The table lists this clonotype with a count of one. The chain employs TRBV20-1 and TRBJ2-7, with D perhaps TRBD2 (6 bases). The DNA matches TRBJ2-5 better at its end, which makes the J call doubtful. CDR3 length: 15 residues. CDR1 is DFQATT and CDR2 is SNEGSKA in the germline V gene (reference sequence). CDR3 residues: CSARDGGAYRETQYF. Written as DNA, the CDR3 is TGCAGTGCTAGAGATGGAGGGGCCTACCGAGAGACCCAGTACTTC.

A few counts support this clonotype. The V and J genes are TRBV3-1 and TRBJ1-2; TRBD1 aligns across 9 bases. Germline CDR1 and CDR2: LGHDT and YNNKEL (reference sequence). The length of the CDR3 is 14 residues. V lost 3 bases and J lost 7; bases outside the gene matches: 6. CDR3 region: CASSHADRGGGYTF. CDR3 DNA sequence: TGTGCCAGCAGCCATGCGGACAGGGGCGGTGGCTACACCTTC.

With respect to this clonotype: A much larger clone lies a single base off, so this may be a read error. V is TRBV7-2 and J is TRBJ2-1; TRBD2 matches at 7 bases. Germline V gives CDR1 SGHTA, CDR2 FQGNSA. This CDR3 has 17 residues. CDR3 amino acids: CASSYFGRSISHNEQFF. The CDR3 nucleotides read TGTGCCAGCAGCTACTTCGGGAGGTCGATCTCCCACAATGAGCAGTTCTTC.

A note on this clonotype: Just one base apart from a much larger clone, this may be a read error. V usage is TRBV9 and J usage is TRBJ2-7; 10 bases fit TRBD2. CDR1 and CDR2 from the germline V gene are SGDLS and YYNGEE. The CDR3 is 15 residues long. The ends lost 0 bases at V and 7 bases at J; junction bases unmatched: 7. The CDR3 DNA sequence: TGTGCCAGCAGCGTAGAAGCGGGGGGGTTTAATGAGCAGTACTTC. It translates to CASSVEAGGFNEQYF.

This clonotype was observed a handful of times. The chain recombines TRBV12-3 or TRBV12-4 with TRBJ2-1, with D perhaps matching TRBD2 (5 bases). V was shortened by 2 bases and J by 9 bases, with 11 bases between the two germline ends. The CDR3 is 13 amino acids. Here the CDR3 DNA reads TGTGCCAGCAGTTTACAGGAACGGGGTGAGCAGTTCTTC. Translation: CASSLQERGEQFF.

J is TRBJ2-7 and V is TRBV20-1; D may correspond to TRBD1 or TRBD2 (7 bases each). The DNA end is a closer match to TRBJ2-5, so the J assignment may be wrong. This CDR3 has 13 residues. Germline CDR1 is DFQATT and CDR2 is SNEGSKA (reference sequence). This chain's CDR3 is CSAPGGGIGTQYF. CDR3 sequence (DNA): TGCAGTGCCCCAGGGGGGGGAATCGGGACCCAGTACTTC.

CDR3 nucleotides: TGCGCCAGCAGCCAAGAGGCAAGGGCGTCGTTTTTCAGGTACAATGAGCAGTTCTTC. Encoded protein: CASSQEARASFFRYNEQFF. This chain uses TRBV4-1 with TRBJ2-1; D not resolved. CDR1 is MGHRA, CDR2 YSYEKL, per germline. The CDR3 contains 19 residues. Trimming took off 0 bases at V and 4 bases at J, with 22 bases between the two ends.

The genes are TRBV12-3 or TRBV12-4 and TRBJ2-3, with a weak D call TRBD1 (6 bases). The CDR3 has 15 amino acids. Between the trimmed V and J ends, which lost 2 bases and 3 bases, there was a span of 12 bases. CDR3 sequence: CASSLRGTRTDTQYF. In nucleotides, the CDR3 is TGTGCCAGCAGTTTAAGGGGGACCAGGACAGATACGCAGTATTTT.

This clonotype has only one observation. The junction shows a germline mismatch at one end, possibly a read error. The chain couples TRBV27 to TRBJ2-7; D gene unclear. The J call may be incorrect, as the DNA end agrees better with TRBJ2-5. This CDR3 region has 15 residues. Germline assignment: CDR1 MNHEY and CDR2 SMNVEV (reference sequence). CDR3 in amino acids: CTSSFVASKLETQYF. Written as DNA, the CDR3 is TGTACCAGCAGTTTCGTGGCGAGCAAGTTGGAGACCCAGTACTTC.

J is TRBJ2-1 and V is TRBV7-8, with TRBD2 matching 9 bases. The CDR3 contains 16 residues. Germline assignment: CDR1 SGHVS and CDR2 FQNEAQ. V lost 4 bases and J lost 0; bases outside the gene matches: 4. The CDR3 here is CASSSMGLASYNEQFF. The CDR3 coding sequence is TGTGCCAGCAGCTCGATGGGACTAGCCTCCTACAATGAGCAGTTCTTC.

This clonotype was seen only a few times. J is TRBJ2-3 and V is TRBV9; 8 bases match TRBD2. There are 14 residues in the CDR3. The trim removed 0 bases at V and 4 bases at J, leaving 1 base unmatched. The germline V gene has CDR1 SGDLS and CDR2 YYNGEE. CDR3 residues: CASSVELAADTQYF. The CDR3 coding sequence is TGTGCCAGCAGCGTAGAACTAGCGGCAGATACGCAGTATTTT.

In the case of this clonotype: One junction end does not reproduce the germline sequence, and a read error may be involved. V usage is TRBV7-2 and J usage is TRBJ1-3; D call uncertain. The germline V gene encodes CDR1 SGHTA and CDR2 FQGNSA. The CDR3 is made up of 14 amino acids. The CDR3 reads CAGSLSSSGNTIYF. The CDR3 nucleotides are TGTGCCGGCAGCTTATCCAGCTCTGGAAACACCATATATTTT. The full variable domain, with the rest looked up from reference TRBV7-2 and TRBJ1-3, is GAGVSQSPSNKVTEKGKDVELRCDPISGHTALYWYRQSLGQGLEFLIYFQGNSAPDKSGLPSDRFSAERTGGSVSTLTIQRTQQEDSAVYLCAGSLSSSGNTIYFGEGSWLTVV.

This clonotype was seen many times. The V and J genes are TRBV7-2 and TRBJ2-1, with a possible D match to TRBD2 (6 bases). The J call may be mistaken, given a closer DNA end match to TRBJ2-7. Germline-derived CDR1 and CDR2 are SGHTA and FQGNSA. The CDR3 sequence is 15 residues long. The CDR3 DNA reads as TGTGCCAGCAGCTTGACTACGGGAGCCTACAATGAGCAGTACTTC. This translates into CASSLTTGAYNEQYF.

The chain recombines TRBV24-1 with TRBJ2-2; D gene unclear. The germline CDR1 and CDR2 sequences are KGHDR and SFDVKD. There are 15 residues in the CDR3. V lost 0 bases and J 2 bases, leaving 6 bases between the germline ends. The CDR3 DNA follows: TGTGCCACCAGTGATTTGGGCACAAACACCGGGGAGCTGTTTTTT. Translating gives CATSDLGTNTGELFF.